This TCR beta chain was recovered during a study of blood T cell repertoires in COVID-19. Study background: Acute-phase and convalescent COVID-19 samples originated in the United States, Italy and Spain. Sample material is recorded as cDNA or gDNA derived from T cells, B-cell-depleted T cells, or PBMCs.

The V end was cut by 1 base, the J end by 0 bases, with 13 bases between. Germline V gene sequence: CDR1 SGHRS, CDR2 YFSETQ. CDR3 size: 16 residues. Sequencing used immunoSEQ multiplex PCR; TCRdb keeps in-frame clones, though not all of them. Of 100,000 or so clones in the sample, around 88% were seen once. Material: peripheral blood. The receptor was isolated from a man aged 60 to 75 with acute or convalescent COVID-19. The rearrangement joins TRBV5-1 to TRBJ2-5; perhaps TRBD2 as D (5 bases). The CDR3 DNA follows: TGCGCCAGCAGCTTGACGGGGTTTGCCCACCAAGAGACCCAGTACTTC. It yields the protein CASSLTGFAHQETQYF.